This T cell receptor (beta chain) was documented in a study of cytomegalovirus exposure and HLA in healthy donors. Primers included in the PCR were 60 Vbeta and 13 Jbeta primers. Assay: immunoSEQ multiplex PCR; the TCRdb copy retains only in-frame clones and omits some. The repertoire holds under 200,000 clones, with around 80% as singletons. The germline V gene encodes CDR1 LNHDA and CDR2 SQIVND (reference sequence). This CDR3 spans 14 amino acids. Trimming at V came to 6 bases and at J to 5 bases, leaving 8 bases not matched to a gene. V is TRBV19 and J is TRBJ2-5; 8 positions match TRBD1. This clonotype was obtained from a woman aged 50 to 60 in good health and CMV-seropositive. The specimen was PBMCs. The CDR3 reads CASSQGAGVETQYF. The CDR3 DNA follows: TGTGCCAGTAGCCAGGGGGCGGGTGTGGAGACCCAGTACTTC.